This T cell receptor beta chain was sequenced during a study of blood T cell repertoires in COVID-19. Study in general: Acute and convalescent COVID-19 samples came from the United States, Italy and Spain. The cDNA or gDNA used as material had been derived from T cells, B-cell-depleted T cells, or PBMCs.

The CDR3 extends over 17 amino acids. The germline V gene has CDR1 SGHDT and CDR2 YYEEEE. The V gene end was trimmed by 2 bases and the J gene end by 5 bases; junction bases not matched to a gene: 7. Authors' data handling: Estimated nucleated cell counts came from reference gene primer amplification. Repertoires were generated with immunoSEQ multiplex PCR, while TCRdb's copy carries only in-frame clones and drops some. The V and J calls and the clone size are those of that table, but D and trimming were determined from the DNA. The sample has some 150,000 clones; 82% are singletons. The sequence was obtained from a woman aged 70-85 years with acute or convalescent COVID-19. The sample consisted of peripheral blood. The chain links TRBV5-6 to TRBJ2-1; TRBD2 aligns across 13 bases. CDR3 region: CASSFQLAGGPHNEQFF. Here the CDR3 DNA reads TGTGCCAGCAGCTTCCAACTAGCGGGAGGGCCTCACAATGAGCAGTTCTTC.